These T cell receptor beta chains were read from a single sample in a study of T cell repertoires in cytomegalovirus infection. Their antigen targets remain unknown. TCRdb re-derived calls from the reads in MiXCR, one entry per CDR3 protein. Of approximately 990,000 distinct CDR3 sequences in the sample, approximately 31% were seen once. The sample was cultured CD8+ T cells from PBMCs, taken from culture after CMV antigen stimulation. All receptors derive from a human donor in good health (CMV status not recorded). Some clones in this sample may be carry-over from other donors' samples. Both conserved end residues are part of each CDR3. D genes are given only for firm matches.

d_gene | v_gene | CDR3aa
- | TRBV5-5 | CASSLGVFRTDTQYF
- | TRBV12-3/TRBV12-4 | CASSYTYTGELFF
- | TRBV15 | CATSRAGTADTQYF
- | TRBV11-2 | CASSLGPSGETQYF
TRBD1 | TRBV2 | CASSPGTGSSEAFF
- | TRBV10-3 | CAIRDMPRSGDAKNYGYTF
TRBD1 | TRBV11-2 | CASSFWDRNGNTEAFF
- | TRBV7-9 | CASSEEGRSYNSPLHF
TRBD1 | TRBV9 | CASSVATDRGLGSYGYTF
TRBD1 | TRBV5-4 | CASSNGQGLTGELFF
TRBD2 | TRBV6-5 | CASRSLAVLPSTQETQYF
- | TRBV7-2 | CASSLASRVRGGQETQYF
- | TRBV7-6 | CASSPGAVDEQFF
- | TRBV7-6 | CASSLWGSGTGELFF
TRBD2 | TRBV4-2 | CASSQAGSAGISSYEQYF
- | TRBV11-1 | CASSLLGGTGTGGTQYF
TRBD1 | TRBV27 | CASSSYPLGQGNSYEQYF
- | TRBV6-8 | CASNARTYQETQYF
TRBD2 | TRBV7-2 | CASSYILAGVSYNEQFF
TRBD1 | TRBV7-9 | CASSRTGVANYGYTF
TRBD2 | TRBV7-7 | CASSLALAGPGNEQFF
TRBD2 | TRBV10-3 | CAISVSASGGLYQETQYF
- | TRBV6-1 | CASSELGGDTDTQYF
- | TRBV3-1 | CASSQDRSNEKLFF
- | TRBV12-5 | CASGLGAQEQYF
- | TRBV28 | CASSLILSSGADEQFF
- | TRBV11-2 | CASSLTISVGATREQYF
TRBD1 | TRBV28 | CASSSNWPTGGQFF
- | TRBV12-3/TRBV12-4 | CASRSFRSGNTEAFF
- | TRBV28 | CASTLEGGGGYGYTF
- | TRBV5-1 | CASRPGQSIDEQYF
- | TRBV7-2 | CASSLERTGELFF
- | TRBV7-8 | CASSPRGYISGNTIYF
- | TRBV6-5 | CASSPFVGYEQYF
- | TRBV6-1 | CASSQKHPGPFKAQPQHF
- | TRBV6-1 | CASTEVRGYTF
- | TRBV11-1 | CASSFSTGELFF
- | TRBV19 | CASSIVGEQFF
- | TRBV11-2 | CASSFVRNEQFF
- | TRBV19 | CASEDSKQETQYF
- | TRBV19 | CASSIAFATNEKLFF
TRBD2 | TRBV11-2 | CASSISGVLETQYF
- | TRBV6-2/TRBV6-3 | CAEGTGSTDTQYF
TRBD1 | TRBV19 | CASSIIKTGGIEAFF
- | TRBV4-1 | CASSQGGQFEAFF
- | TRBV7-8 | CASSLGRPPPNEQFF
- | TRBV19 | CASRDLIGLSGNTIYF
TRBD1 | TRBV10-3 | CAIRSTGGASTEAFF
- | TRBV6-5 | CASSYPRDNSPLHF
- | TRBV12-5 | CASARGQNTGELFF
- | TRBV20-1 | CSARDQGFLGSPLHF
- | TRBV24-1 | CATSDLARGPDTQYF
- | TRBV11-2 | CASSSIPRGPNEQFF
- | TRBV4-2 | CASSQDAGFGNTIYF